This entry concerns a single T cell receptor beta chain. The target antigen is unknown. The time point here: 2014-2015 season, pre-vaccination. The protocol was immunoSEQ multiplex PCR, while the TCRdb copy is restricted to in-frame clones and leaves out a portion. The sample shows about 8,300 clones, 80% to 90% of them seen only once. This record comes from a study of follicular helper T cells after annual influenza vaccination. Study-wide results and caveats: ICOS+CD38+ cTfh clonality tracked population frequency, and its change tracked circulating plasmablast change. Each annual vaccination recalled recurring oligoclonal ICOS+CD38+ cTfh clonotypes. Rare clonotypes were missed; only about 9-22% of cells gave TCRB. ICOS-CD38- cTfh most often held earlier Day 7 ICOS+CD38+ clones.

Sequenced material: CXCR5+ CD38- circulating T follicular helper cells from blood, taken on the day of influenza vaccination. Subset of the sample: circulating Tfh, non-naive CD4+CXCR5+PD-1+ (ICOS+CD38+ or ICOS-CD38-). The origin of this receptor is an adult who received the influenza vaccine.

The CDR3 DNA reads TGCGCCAGCAGCCAAGTGCCCGGACTCTACGAGCAGTACTTC. Amino acids: CASSQVPGLYEQYF. This chain connects TRBV4-3 to TRBJ2-7; the D gene is possibly TRBD2 (5 bases). Trimming took off 1 base at V and 3 bases at J, with 10 bases between the two ends. This CDR3 has 14 residues. Germline CDR1 and CDR2: LGHNA and YSLEER.